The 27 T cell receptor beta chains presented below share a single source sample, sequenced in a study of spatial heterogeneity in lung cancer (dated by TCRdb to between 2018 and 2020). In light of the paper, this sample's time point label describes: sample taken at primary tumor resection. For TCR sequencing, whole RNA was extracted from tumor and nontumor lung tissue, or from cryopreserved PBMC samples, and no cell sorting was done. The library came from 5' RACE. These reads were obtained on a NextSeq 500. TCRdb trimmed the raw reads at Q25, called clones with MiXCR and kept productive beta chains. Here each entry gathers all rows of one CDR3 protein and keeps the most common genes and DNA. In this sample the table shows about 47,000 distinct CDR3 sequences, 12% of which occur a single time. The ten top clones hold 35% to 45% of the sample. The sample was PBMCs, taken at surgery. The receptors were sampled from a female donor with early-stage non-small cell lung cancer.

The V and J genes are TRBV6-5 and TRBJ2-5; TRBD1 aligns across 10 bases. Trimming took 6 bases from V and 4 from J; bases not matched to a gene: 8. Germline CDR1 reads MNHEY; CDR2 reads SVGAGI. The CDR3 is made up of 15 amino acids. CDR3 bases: TGTGCCAGCAGGCCCGGGACAGGGGTCAGAGAGACCCAGTACTTC. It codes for CASRPGTGVRETQYF.

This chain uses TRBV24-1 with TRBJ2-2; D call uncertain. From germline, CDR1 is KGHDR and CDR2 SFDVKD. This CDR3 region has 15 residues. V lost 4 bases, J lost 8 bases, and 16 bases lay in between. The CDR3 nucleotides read TGTGCCACCAGTGACCCCCCGCCGGGTTCTGGGGAGCTGTTTTTT. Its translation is CATSDPPPGSGELFF.

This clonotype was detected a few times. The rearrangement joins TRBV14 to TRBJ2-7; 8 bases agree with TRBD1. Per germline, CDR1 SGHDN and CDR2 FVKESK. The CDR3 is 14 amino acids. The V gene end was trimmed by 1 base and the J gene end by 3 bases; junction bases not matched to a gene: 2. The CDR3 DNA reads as TGTGCCAGCAGCCAAGGGACAGGGTTCTACGAGCAGTACTTC. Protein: CASSQGTGFYEQYF.

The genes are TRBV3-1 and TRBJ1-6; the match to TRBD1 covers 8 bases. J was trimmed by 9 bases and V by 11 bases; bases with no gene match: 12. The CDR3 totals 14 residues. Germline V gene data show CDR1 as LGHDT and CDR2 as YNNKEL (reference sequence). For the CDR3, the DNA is TGTGCCGCTGCTATCGGACAGGGTGGTTCACCCCTCCACTTT. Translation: CAAAIGQGGSPLHF.

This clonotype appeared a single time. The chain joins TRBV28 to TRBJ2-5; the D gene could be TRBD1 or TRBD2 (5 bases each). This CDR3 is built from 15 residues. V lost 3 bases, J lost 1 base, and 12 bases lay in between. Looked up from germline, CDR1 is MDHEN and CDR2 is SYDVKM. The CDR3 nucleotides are TGTGCCAGCAGTTTTAGTCCAGGGAGCCAAGAGACCCAGTACTTC. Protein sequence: CASSFSPGSQETQYF. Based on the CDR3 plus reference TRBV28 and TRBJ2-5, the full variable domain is DVKVTQSSRYLVKRTGEKVFLECVQDMDHENMFWYRQDPGLGLRLIYFSYDVKMKEKGDIPEGYSVSREKKERFSLILESASTNQTSMYLCASSFSPGSQETQYFGPGTRLLVL.

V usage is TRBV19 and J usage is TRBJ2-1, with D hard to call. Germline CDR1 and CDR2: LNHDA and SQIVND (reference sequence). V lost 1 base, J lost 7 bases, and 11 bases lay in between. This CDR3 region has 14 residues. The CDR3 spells CASSIGPPGNEQFF. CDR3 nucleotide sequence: TGTGCCAGTAGTATAGGACCACCTGGGAATGAGCAGTTCTTC.

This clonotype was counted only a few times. CDR3 residues: CASRIFPNPYGYTF. CDR3 bases: TGTGCCAGCAGAATTTTTCCGAATCCCTATGGCTACACCTTC. This chain connects TRBV27 to TRBJ1-2; D gene ambiguous. This CDR3 spans 14 amino acids. Trimming shortened V by 6 bases and J by 4 bases, and 15 bases separated the two germline ends. Per the germline V gene, CDR1 is MNHEY and CDR2 is SMNVEV (reference sequence).

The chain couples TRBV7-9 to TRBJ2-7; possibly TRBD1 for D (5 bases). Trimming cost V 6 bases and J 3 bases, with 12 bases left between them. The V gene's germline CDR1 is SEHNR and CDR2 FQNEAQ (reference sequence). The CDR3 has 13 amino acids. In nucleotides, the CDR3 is TGTGCCAGCAGAGTAGGGGAAGACTACGAGCAGTACTTC. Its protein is CASRVGEDYEQYF.

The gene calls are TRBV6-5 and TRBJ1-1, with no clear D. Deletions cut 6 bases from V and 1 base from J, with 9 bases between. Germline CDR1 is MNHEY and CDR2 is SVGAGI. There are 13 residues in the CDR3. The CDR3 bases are TGTGCCAGCAGGGTTCGAAAGAACACTGAAGCTTTCTTT. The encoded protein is CASRVRKNTEAFF.

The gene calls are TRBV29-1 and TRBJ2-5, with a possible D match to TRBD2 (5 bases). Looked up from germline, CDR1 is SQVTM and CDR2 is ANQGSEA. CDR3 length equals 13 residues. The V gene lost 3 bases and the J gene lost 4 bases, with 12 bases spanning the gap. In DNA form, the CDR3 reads TGCAGCGTTGATGAGGGTGGGGTAGAGACCCAGTACTTC. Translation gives CSVDEGGVETQYF.

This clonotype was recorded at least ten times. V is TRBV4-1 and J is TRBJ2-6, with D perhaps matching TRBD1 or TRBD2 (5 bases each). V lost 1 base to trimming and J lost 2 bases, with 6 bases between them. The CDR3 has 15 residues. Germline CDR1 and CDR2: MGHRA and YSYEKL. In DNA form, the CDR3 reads TGCGCCAGCAGCCAAGTGGGGGCTGGGGCCAACGTCCTGACTTTC. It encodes CASSQVGAGANVLTF.

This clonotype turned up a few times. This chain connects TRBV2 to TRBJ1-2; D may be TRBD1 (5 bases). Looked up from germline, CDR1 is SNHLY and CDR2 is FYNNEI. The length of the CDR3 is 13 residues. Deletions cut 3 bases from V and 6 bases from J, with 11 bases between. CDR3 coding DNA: TGTGCCAGCAGTGACGACGGGGGGAATGGCTACACCTTC. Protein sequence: CASSDDGGNGYTF.

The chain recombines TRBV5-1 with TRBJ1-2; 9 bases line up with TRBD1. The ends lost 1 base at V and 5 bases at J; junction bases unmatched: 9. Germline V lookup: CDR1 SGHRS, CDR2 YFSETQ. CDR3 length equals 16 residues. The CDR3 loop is CASSLPGQGSEYGYTF. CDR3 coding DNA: TGCGCCAGCAGCTTGCCGGGACAGGGTAGCGAGTATGGCTACACCTTC. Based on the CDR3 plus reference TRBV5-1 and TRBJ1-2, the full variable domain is KAGVTQTPRYLIKTRGQQVTLSCSPISGHRSVSWYQQTPGQGLQFLFEYFSETQRNKGNFPGRFSGRQFSNSRSEMNVSTLELGDSALYLCASSLPGQGSEYGYTFGSGTRLTVV.

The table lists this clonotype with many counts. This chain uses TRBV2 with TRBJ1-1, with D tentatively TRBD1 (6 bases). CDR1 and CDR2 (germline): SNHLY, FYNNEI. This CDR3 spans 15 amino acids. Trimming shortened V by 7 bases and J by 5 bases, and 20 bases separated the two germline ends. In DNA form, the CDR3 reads TGTGCCAGCACCCAGGGGTCGCGCGGGGGGACTGAAGCTTTCTTT. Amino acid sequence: CASTQGSRGGTEAFF. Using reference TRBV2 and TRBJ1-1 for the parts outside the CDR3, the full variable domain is EPEVTQTPSHQVTQMGQEVILRCVPISNHLYFYWYRQILGQKVEFLVSFYNNEISEKSEIFDDQFSVERPDGSNFTLKIRSTKLEDSAMYFCASTQGSRGGTEAFFGQGTRLTVV.

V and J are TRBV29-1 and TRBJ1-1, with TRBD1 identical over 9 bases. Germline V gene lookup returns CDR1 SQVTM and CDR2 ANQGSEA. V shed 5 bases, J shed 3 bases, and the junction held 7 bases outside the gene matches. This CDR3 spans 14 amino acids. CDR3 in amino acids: CSVRTGAADTEAFF. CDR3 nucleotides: TGCAGCGTTCGGACAGGGGCTGCGGACACTGAAGCTTTCTTT. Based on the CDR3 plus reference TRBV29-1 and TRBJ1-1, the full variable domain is SAVISQKPSRDICQRGTSLTIQCQVDSQVTMMFWYRQQPGQSLTLIATANQGSEATYESGFVIDKFPISRPNLTFSTLTVSNMSPEDSSIYLCSVRTGAADTEAFFGQGTRLTVV.

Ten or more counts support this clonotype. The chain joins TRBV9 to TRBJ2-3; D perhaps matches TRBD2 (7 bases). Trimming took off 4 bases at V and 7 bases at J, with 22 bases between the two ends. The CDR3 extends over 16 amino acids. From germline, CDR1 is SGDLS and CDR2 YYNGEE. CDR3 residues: CASSTPGGGLTNTQYF. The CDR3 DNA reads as TGTGCCAGCAGCACTCCAGGAGGGGGACTAACAAATACGCAGTATTTT.

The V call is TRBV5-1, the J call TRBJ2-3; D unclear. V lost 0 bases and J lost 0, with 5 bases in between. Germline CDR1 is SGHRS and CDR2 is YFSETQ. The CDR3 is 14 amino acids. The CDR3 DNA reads TGCGCCAGCAGCTTGGGCGTCAGCACAGATACGCAGTATTTT. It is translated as CASSLGVSTDTQYF.

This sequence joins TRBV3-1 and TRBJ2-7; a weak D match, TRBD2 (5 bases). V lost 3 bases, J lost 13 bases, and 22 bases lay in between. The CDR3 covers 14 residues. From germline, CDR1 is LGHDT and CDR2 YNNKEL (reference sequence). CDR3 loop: CASSHRPSKDSRYF. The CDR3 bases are TGTGCCAGCAGCCACCGGCCCTCAAAGGACTCCCGCTACTTC.

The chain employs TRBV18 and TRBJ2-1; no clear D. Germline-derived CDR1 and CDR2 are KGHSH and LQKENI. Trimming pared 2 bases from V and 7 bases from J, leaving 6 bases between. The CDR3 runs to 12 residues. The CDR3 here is CASSPGVNEQFF. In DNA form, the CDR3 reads TGTGCCAGCTCACCAGGGGTAAATGAGCAGTTCTTC.

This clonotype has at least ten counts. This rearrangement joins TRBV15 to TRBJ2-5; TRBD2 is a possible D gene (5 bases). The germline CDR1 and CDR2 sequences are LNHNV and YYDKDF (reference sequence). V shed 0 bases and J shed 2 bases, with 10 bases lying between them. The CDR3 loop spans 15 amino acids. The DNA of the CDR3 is TGTGCCACCAGCAGAGATCGAGGGTCGCAAGAGACCCAGTACTTC. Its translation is CATSRDRGSQETQYF.

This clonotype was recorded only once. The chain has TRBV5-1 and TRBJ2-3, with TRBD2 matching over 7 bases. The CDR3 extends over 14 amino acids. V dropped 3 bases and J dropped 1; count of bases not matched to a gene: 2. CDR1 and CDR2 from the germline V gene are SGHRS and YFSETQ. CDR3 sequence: CASSSLAGTDTQYF. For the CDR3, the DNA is TGCGCCAGCAGCTCCCTAGCGGGCACAGATACGCAGTATTTT.

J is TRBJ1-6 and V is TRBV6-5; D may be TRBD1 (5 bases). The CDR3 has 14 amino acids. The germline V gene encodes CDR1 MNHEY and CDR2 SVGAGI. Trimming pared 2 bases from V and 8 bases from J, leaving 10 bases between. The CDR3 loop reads CASSYARGDSPLHF. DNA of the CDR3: TGTGCCAGCAGTTACGCCCGGGGGGATTCACCCCTCCACTTT.

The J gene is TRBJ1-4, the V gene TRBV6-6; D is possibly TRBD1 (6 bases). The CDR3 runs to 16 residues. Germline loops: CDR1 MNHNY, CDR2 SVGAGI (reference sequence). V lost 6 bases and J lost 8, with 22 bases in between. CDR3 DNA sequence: TGTGCCAGCAGGGCACTCGTGGGGGCCGGGGAGGAAAAACTGTTTTTT. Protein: CASRALVGAGEEKLFF.

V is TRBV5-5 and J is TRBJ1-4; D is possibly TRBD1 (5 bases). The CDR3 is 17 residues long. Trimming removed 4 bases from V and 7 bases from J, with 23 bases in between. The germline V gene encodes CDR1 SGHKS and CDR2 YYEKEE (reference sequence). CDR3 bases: TGTGCCAGCAGCAGAGGCTCTGGACCAGGACAAAGTGAAAAACTGTTTTTT. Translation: CASSRGSGPGQSEKLFF.

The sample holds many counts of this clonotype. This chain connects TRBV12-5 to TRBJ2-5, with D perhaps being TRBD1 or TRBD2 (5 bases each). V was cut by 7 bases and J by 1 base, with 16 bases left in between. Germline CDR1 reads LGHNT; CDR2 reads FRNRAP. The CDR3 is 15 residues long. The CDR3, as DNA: TGTGCTAGTGCCCCCTCGGGGCTGGGCCAAGAGACCCAGTACTTC. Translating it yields CASAPSGLGQETQYF.

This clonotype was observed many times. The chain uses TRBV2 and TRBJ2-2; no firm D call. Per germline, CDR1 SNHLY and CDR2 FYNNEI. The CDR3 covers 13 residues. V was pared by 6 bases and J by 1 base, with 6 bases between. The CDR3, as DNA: TGTGCCAGCAGGGACGGGAACACCGGGGAGCTGTTTTTT. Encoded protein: CASRDGNTGELFF.

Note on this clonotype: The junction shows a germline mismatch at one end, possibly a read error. CDR3: CASSLDSLNTEAFF. The DNA for the CDR3 is TGTGCCAGCAGTTTGGACAGTTTGAACACTGAAGCTTTCTTT. V gene TRBV5-5 combines with J gene TRBJ1-1; perhaps TRBD1 as D (6 bases). Germline lookup yields CDR1 SGHKS and CDR2 YYEKEE (reference sequence). The CDR3 is made up of 14 amino acids.